This entry lists 4 T cell receptor beta chains sequenced from one sample in a study of breast tumors, draining lymph nodes, adjacent tissues. TCRdb re-called the multiplex PCR reads through MiXCR, storing one row per CDR3 protein. Here the sample spans roughly 220,000 distinct CDR3 sequences, roughly a third being singletons. Breast cancer patients provided tissue from their axillary draining lymph nodes. Material for sequencing was axillary lymph node tissue. The origin of the receptors is a female donor with breast cancer. Some clones in this sample may be carry-over from other donors' samples.

The count of this clonotype is one. The chain joins TRBV6-1 to TRBJ1-1, with unresolved D. This CDR3 has 13 residues. Trimming took 5 bases from V and 1 from J, leaving 8 bases between them. Germline CDR1 is MNHNS and CDR2 is SASEGT. DNA for the CDR3: TGTGCCAGCAGTTACTCGTCGAACACTGAAGCTTTCTTT. Protein: CASSYSSNTEAFF.

This clonotype was seen ten or more times. The genes are TRBV5-1 and TRBJ2-1; TRBD2 matches 8 bases. Germline lookup yields CDR1 SGHRS and CDR2 YFSETQ. V shed 2 bases, J shed 5 bases, and the junction held 18 bases outside the gene matches. The CDR3 totals 19 residues. The CDR3 spells CASSFPFPSSLAGNNEQFF. CDR3 sequence (DNA): TGCGCCAGCAGCTTTCCCTTTCCCTCCTCATTAGCGGGGAACAATGAGCAGTTCTTC.

This clonotype was counted between two and nine times. Just one base apart from a much larger clone, this may be a read error. This chain links TRBV6-6 with TRBJ1-2, with D uncertain. Trimming shortened V by 6 bases and J by 8 bases, and 10 bases separated the two germline ends. The CDR3 has 11 residues. The V gene's germline CDR1 is MNHNY and CDR2 SVGAGI (reference sequence). CDR3 sequence: CASSRPGGYTF. The CDR3 DNA reads TGTGCCAGCAGCCGGCCCGGGGGCTACACCTTC.

The DNA of the CDR3 is TGTGCCAGCAGCTGGCTCGGGACTACCGGGAGGGGGAAAAATGAGCAGTTCTTC. This gives the protein CASSWLGTTGRGKNEQFF. The chain employs TRBV11-2 and TRBJ2-1; 8 bases map to TRBD2. CDR1 and CDR2 (germline): SGHAT, FQNNGV. The CDR3 spans 18 residues. Trimming removed 4 bases from V and 7 bases from J; junction bases left unmatched: 18.